The clone carrying this T cell receptor (beta chain) was picked up one time. The antigen remains undetermined. This entry belongs to a study of shared clonotypes between healthy human individuals. Whole-study results and caveats: Compared with memory subsets, naive subsets generally had larger estimated richness.

Measured with immunoSEQ multiplex PCR; TCRdb has only the in-frame clones, and not every one. The sample lists about 1.4 million clones, around 97% occurring once. Deletions cut 0 bases from V and 2 bases from J, with 11 bases between. This CDR3 contains 15 residues. Per germline, CDR1 SNHLY and CDR2 FYNNEI. In the CD4+ fraction, cells were divided into CD45RA+ naive and CD45RA-negative memory subsets. The V call is TRBV2, the J call TRBJ2-7; D perhaps matches TRBD2 (6 bases). The sequence was obtained from a man aged 25-40 years in good health. Material for sequencing was naive CD4+ T cells sorted from blood. Subset: CD45RA+ positively selected. The CDR3 region has the DNA TGTGCCAGCAGTGAAGCTGGGACTGGAACCTACGAGCAGTACTTC. Protein product: CASSEAGTGTYEQYF. The variable domain in full, completed from reference TRBV2 and TRBJ2-7, reads EPEVTQTPSHQVTQMGQEVILRCVPISNHLYFYWYRQILGQKVEFLVSFYNNEISEKSEIFDDQFSVERPDGSNFTLKIRSTKLEDSAMYFCASSEAGTGTYEQYFGPGTRLTVT.